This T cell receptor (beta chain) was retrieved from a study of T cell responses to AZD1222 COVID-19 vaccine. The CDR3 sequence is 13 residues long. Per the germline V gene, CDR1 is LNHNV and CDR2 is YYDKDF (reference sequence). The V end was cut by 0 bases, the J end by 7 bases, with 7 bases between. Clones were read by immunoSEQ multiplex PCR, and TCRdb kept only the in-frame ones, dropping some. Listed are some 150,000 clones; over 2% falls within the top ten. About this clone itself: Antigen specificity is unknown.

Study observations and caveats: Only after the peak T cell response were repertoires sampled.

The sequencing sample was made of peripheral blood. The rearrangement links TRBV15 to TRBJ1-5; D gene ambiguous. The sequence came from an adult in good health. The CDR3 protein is CATSRDLEQPQHF. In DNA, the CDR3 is TGTGCCACCAGCAGAGATCTTGAACAGCCCCAGCATTTT.